The 12 T cell receptor beta chains listed next were all sequenced from one sample in a study of cytomegalovirus exposure and HLA in healthy donors. The primer mix had 60 Vbeta and 13 Jbeta primers. Data came from immunoSEQ multiplex PCR; TCRdb stores just in-frame clones and leaves some out. This sample has around 200,000 clones; over 75% occur once, and the top ten carry 6.3%. Material: PBMCs. The origin of the receptors is a man aged 40-55 years in good health and CMV-seropositive.

J is TRBJ2-2 and V is TRBV7-8; 9 nucleotides agree with TRBD2. The germline V gene has CDR1 SGHVS and CDR2 FQNEAQ. Trimming removed 8 bases from V and 3 bases from J; junction bases left unmatched: 4. The CDR3 has 14 amino acids. The CDR3 sequence: CASGAGGDTGELFF. CDR3 sequence (DNA): TGTGCCAGCGGCGCGGGGGGGGACACCGGGGAGCTGTTTTTT.

The chain carries TRBV5-6 and TRBJ1-2, with D perhaps TRBD1 (5 bases). Germline V lookup: CDR1 SGHDT, CDR2 YYEEEE. V lost 3 bases and J 4 bases, leaving 22 bases between the germline ends. This CDR3 is built from 17 residues. CDR3 nucleotide sequence: TGTGCCAGCAGCTCTCGACAGTCCCCCACCTCCCTCTATGGCTACACCTTC. This translates into CASSSRQSPTSLYGYTF.

On this clone itself: One end of the junction varies from germline; a read error may be responsible. The chain couples TRBV7-9 to TRBJ1-1; no clear D gene. Germline lookup yields CDR1 SEHNR and CDR2 FQNEAQ (reference sequence). The CDR3 loop spans 12 amino acids. The CDR3 nucleotides read TGTTCCAGCAGCTTAGGAGGAGGTGAAGCTTTCTTT. Protein sequence: CSSSLGGGEAFF.

The sample holds a few counts of this clone. The V gene is TRBV30, the J gene TRBJ2-3; 8 bases are a match to TRBD1. CDR1 and CDR2 (germline): GTSNPN, SVGIG (reference sequence). J was trimmed by 5 bases and V by 2 bases; bases with no gene match: 9. This CDR3 is built from 15 residues. The CDR3 loop reads CAWSTRQGPGDTQYF. DNA of the CDR3: TGTGCCTGGAGTACCCGACAGGGGCCGGGAGATACGCAGTATTTT.

The chain recombines TRBV9 with TRBJ2-5; 7 nucleotides match TRBD1. The CDR3 covers 15 residues. The germline V gene encodes CDR1 SGDLS and CDR2 YYNGEE. J was trimmed by 4 bases and V by 4 bases; bases with no gene match: 10. In nucleotides, the CDR3 is TGTGCCAGCAGCCGAGTAGGGGGCGGTGGAGAGACCCAGTACTTC. Translated, it gives CASSRVGGGGETQYF.

This clone appeared a few times. Sequence at one end of the junction differs from germline and may be a read error. The chain couples TRBV7-9 to TRBJ1-2, with D unresolved. Germline-derived CDR1 and CDR2 are SEHNR and FQNEAQ (reference sequence). The CDR3 totals 16 residues. Here the CDR3 DNA reads TGTTCCAGCAGCTTAGAAGGAGGGTTAAGCTACTATGGCTACACCTTC. Translated, it gives CSSSLEGGLSYYGYTF. Full variable domain (rest looked up from reference TRBV7-9 and TRBJ1-2): DTGVSQNPRHKITKRGQNVTFRCDPISEHNRLYWYRQTLGQGPEFLTYFQNEAQLEKSRLLSDRFSAERPKGSFSTLEIQRTEQGDSAMYLCSSSLEGGLSYYGYTFGSGTRLTVV.

The chain couples TRBV7-2 to TRBJ2-1, with 8 bases that match TRBD2. This CDR3 has 15 residues. The V and J ends lost 3 bases and 10 bases, in that order; junction bases with no gene match: 11. The germline CDR1 and CDR2 sequences are SGHTA and FQGNSA. The CDR3 loop reads CASSFSSGGPREQFF. The CDR3 nucleotides are TGTGCCAGCAGCTTTTCTTCGGGGGGGCCTCGGGAGCAGTTCTTC.

The chain is built from TRBV7-2 and TRBJ1-5, with a possible D match to TRBD1 (6 bases). V was clipped by 2 bases and J by 0 bases, with 14 bases between them. CDR3 length: 17 amino acids. CDR1 is SGHTA and CDR2 is FQGNSA in the germline V gene. CDR3 sequence: CASSLRPGAGSNQPQHF. Written as DNA, the CDR3 is TGTGCCAGCAGCTTACGGCCAGGGGCCGGTAGCAATCAGCCCCAGCATTTT.

This clone was seen more than once but under ten times. V is TRBV23-1 and J is TRBJ1-2, with D tentatively TRBD1 (5 bases). TRBV23-1 is annotated as an ORF whose role is uncertain. Trimming removed 0 bases at V and 0 bases at J, with 17 bases between. The CDR3 totals 18 residues. The CDR3 loop is CASSQSTRGLLANYGYTF. CDR3 nucleotide sequence: TGCGCCAGCAGTCAATCAACCCGGGGACTTTTAGCTAACTATGGCTACACCTTC.

This chain connects TRBV25-1 to TRBJ2-7, with D possibly TRBD2 on 6 matching bases. CDR1 is MGHDK, CDR2 SYGVNS, per germline. This CDR3 region has 13 residues. The germline V and J ends were trimmed by 4 bases and 7 bases, with 14 bases remaining between them. The DNA of the CDR3 is TGTGCCAGCAGTGCCGGGGGAGTAGGGGAGCAGTACTTC. Amino acid sequence: CASSAGGVGEQYF.

The J gene is TRBJ2-2, the V gene TRBV10-3; a possible D gene is TRBD2 (6 bases). The CDR3 runs 13 residues. Trimming shortened V by 4 bases and J by 4 bases, and 7 bases separated the two germline ends. Germline CDR1 and CDR2: ENHRY and SYGVKD. The CDR3 loop reads CAISGGVTGELFF. The CDR3 DNA reads as TGTGCCATCAGTGGGGGGGTCACCGGGGAGCTGTTTTTT.

The chain recombines TRBV6-5 with TRBJ2-2; 7 positions match TRBD1. The CDR3 is made up of 14 amino acids. Germline V gene data show CDR1 as MNHEY and CDR2 as SVGAGI. The junction had 1 base not matched to a gene; V was cut back by 1 base and J by 5 bases. CDR3: CASSYFRGTGELFF. As DNA, the CDR3 is TGTGCCAGCAGTTACTTCAGGGGGACCGGGGAGCTGTTTTTT.